This passage covers 2 T cell receptor beta chains from one sample sequenced in a study of blood T cells in healthy people across ages. Using a J-beta primer mix together with a sample-barcoded 5' primer, a second PCR was run for 7 to 11 cycles. MiXCR was run by TCRdb on the 5' RACE reads, yielding one entry per CDR3 protein. The table shows some 760,000 distinct CDR3 sequences, with approximately 25% occurring only once. The same data also contributed to another study, on T cells of mothers and their children.

Sequencing used blood. These receptors all come from a boy aged 5-17 years in good health.

The chain is built from TRBV29-1 and TRBJ2-1, with a weak D call TRBD1 (6 bases). Near its end, the DNA agrees better with TRBJ2-5, so the J call may be wrong. This CDR3 is 14 amino acids long. The germline gives CDR1 SQVTM, CDR2 ANQGSEA. The CDR3 nucleotides read TGCAGCGCCGGTTGGGGGACATCGGAAGAGACCCAGTACTTC. Its translation: CSAGWGTSEETQYF.

This clonotype was counted between two and nine times. V usage is TRBV6-5 and J usage is TRBJ2-4; D possibly matches TRBD1 or TRBD2 (7 bases each). V was clipped by 7 bases and J by 6 bases, with 13 bases between them. In germline, CDR1 is MNHEY, CDR2 SVGAGI. This CDR3 is 13 amino acids long. The CDR3 spells CASTTRGGNIQYF. Written as DNA, the CDR3 is TGTGCCAGCACCACCAGGGGGGGAAACATTCAGTACTTC.